This T cell receptor (beta chain) was obtained from a study of blood T cell repertoires in COVID-19 (dated by TCRdb to between 2020 and 2021). Turning to the overall study: Collaborator samples came from the United States, Italy and Spain and covered acute and convalescent phases of COVID-19. The prospective study material was composed of cDNA or gDNA derived from T cells, B-cell-depleted T cells, or PBMCs. Deeply sampled blood TCRbeta repertoires from subjects exposed to, actively infected with, or recovered from COVID-19 were included in the dataset. The repertoires were released in a freely available public database intended as a resource for research on the immune response to SARS-CoV-2. The samples were drawn from the first 160 participants of the ongoing ImmuneRACE study and from 1,254 subjects provided by 6 global collaborators. Nearly every sample came with metadata listing a de-identified subject ID, COVID-19 status, age in years and sex. Where HLA class I and class II types were available, the types were taken from metadata supplied by the sample provider, not from assay-based typing.

The investigation overall reported the following: How much clinical and demographic metadata was included differed by source and by participant, and the metadata was provided uncurated.

A word on this clone: What antigen it recognizes has not been identified. No much larger clone is present one base from it, and per-base qualities are unavailable.

Based on the germline V gene, the CDR1 and CDR2 sequences are SGHVS and FQNEAQ. CDR3 length: 16 amino acids, cysteine to phenylalanine. The entry retains the CDR3 DNA only, 48 bases that are in frame from base 1. Trimming costs V 2 bases and J 0 bases, and their ends lie 13 bases apart. The immunoSEQ Assay, a bias-controlled multiplex PCR, was used to amplify TCRbeta CDR3 regions from genomic DNA. The study's own analysis went as follows. The number of nucleated cells in each sample was estimated from the amplification of reference gene primers within the assay. To quantify the absolute abundance of each unique TCRbeta CDR3 rearrangement, sequence reads were collapsed and filtered. For each sample, productive Simpson clonality was calculated by taking the square root of Simpson's diversity index across productive rearrangements. The clones in this table, taken by TCRdb from immuneACCESS, are in-frame only. Not every clone is retained; where verified, under half of the shortfall comes from an unresolved V gene, and the cause of the rest is unknown. Clone size and V and J calls were adopted from that table, with D and trimming inferred from the DNA. The table for this sample lists around 240,000 clones; around 89% of them were counted only once. The ten largest clones capture around 0.8% of the sample.

Participants in the prospective study were enrolled through a virtual design, were aged 18 to 89 years, and lived in about 25 United States geographic areas. To assign participants to cohorts, the prospective study relied on clinical history that participants themselves reported in a screening survey and a study questionnaire. Exposed participants had been in contact with someone with a PCR-confirmed or clinician-diagnosed COVID-19 case within 2 weeks of study entry. In the prospective study, whole blood, serum and a nasopharyngeal or oropharyngeal swab were collected from each participant by mobile phlebotomists. Additional blood draws and questionnaires over an approximately two-month period could optionally be provided by prospective study participants. Blood samples from the prospective study were shipped frozen or at room temperature prior to DNA extraction.

This clonotype was obtained from a man aged 45-65 years who had been exposed to COVID-19. Sequencing was carried out using PBMCs or T cells enriched from blood (not recorded which). This chain joins TRBV7-8 to TRBJ1-1, with TRBD1 perhaps the D gene, on 5 matching bases. Here the CDR3 is given as CASSLWGGNMNTEAFF. The sequenced DNA is TGTGCCAGCAGCTTATGGGGGGGAAATATGAACACTGAAGCTTTCTTT.